These T cell receptor beta chains were read from a single sample in a study of blood T cell repertoires in COVID-19. Generated by immunoSEQ multiplex PCR, the TCRdb table keeps only in-frame clones and is missing some. The sample holds approximately 130,000 clones; roughly 86% are singletons and the top ten take roughly 13%. Specimen: peripheral blood. These TCRs come from a human donor in a cohort sampled during active COVID-19. CDR3s leave out the opening cysteine and the closing phenylalanine or tryptophan.

cdr3_aa: ASRPGLAGGLTDTQY
v_call: TRBV12-2
j_call: TRBJ2-3

cdr3_aa: ASSLAARGLDEQY
v_call: TRBV5-1
j_call: TRBJ2-7

cdr3_aa: ASSPGGGGETQY
v_call: TRBV13
j_call: TRBJ2-5

cdr3_aa: ASSQRGRGEKLF
v_call: TRBV5-4
j_call: TRBJ1-4

cdr3_aa: AGGREGTEAF
v_call: TRBV7-9
j_call: TRBJ1-1

cdr3_aa: ASSEGLGGTRGYT
v_call: TRBV6-1
j_call: TRBJ1-2

cdr3_aa: ASSTDRLYNSPLH
v_call: TRBV27
j_call: TRBJ1-6

cdr3_aa: ASSERSPASFTYNEQF
v_call: TRBV9
j_call: TRBJ2-1

cdr3_aa: ASSQGAGGDTGAYGYT
v_call: TRBV4-1
j_call: TRBJ1-2

cdr3_aa: ASSRLDRGGTEAF
v_call: TRBV18
j_call: TRBJ1-1

cdr3_aa: ASSERGGFQSPLH
v_call: TRBV6-1
j_call: TRBJ1-6

cdr3_aa: ASSFTLAQGVEKLF
v_call: TRBV5-1
j_call: TRBJ1-4

cdr3_aa: ASSSGNYGYT
v_call: TRBV6-5
j_call: TRBJ1-2

cdr3_aa: ATARQGVYGYT
v_call: TRBV15
j_call: TRBJ1-2

cdr3_aa: ASSTGSTNEKLF
v_call: TRBV27
j_call: TRBJ1-4

cdr3_aa: ASSSQGVKNSPLH
v_call: TRBV5-1
j_call: TRBJ1-6

cdr3_aa: ASSQEDGGVEDTQY
v_call: TRBV4-2
j_call: TRBJ2-3

cdr3_aa: ASSGGASYEQY
v_call: TRBV9
j_call: TRBJ2-7

cdr3_aa: ASSRYSSTYEQY
v_call: TRBV6-6
j_call: TRBJ2-7

cdr3_aa: ASSPLARASNSPLH
v_call: TRBV18
j_call: TRBJ1-6

cdr3_aa: ASSLGQGGDTQY
v_call: TRBV11-3
j_call: TRBJ2-3

cdr3_aa: ASSLAGGSGDTQY
v_call: TRBV5-1
j_call: TRBJ2-3

cdr3_aa: ASSFVRGSDTQY
v_call: TRBV11-2
j_call: TRBJ2-3

cdr3_aa: ASSLLGQGGEQF
v_call: TRBV5-1
j_call: TRBJ2-1

cdr3_aa: ASSSRDRVGNEQF
v_call: TRBV11-3
j_call: TRBJ2-1

cdr3_aa: ASSSGQGVVAYEQY
v_call: TRBV11-2
j_call: TRBJ2-7

cdr3_aa: ASSLAVNTEAF
v_call: TRBV19
j_call: TRBJ1-1

cdr3_aa: ASSLDRYSNQPQH
v_call: TRBV5-5
j_call: TRBJ1-5

cdr3_aa: ASSPGRGTLREKLF
v_call: TRBV9
j_call: TRBJ1-4

cdr3_aa: ASSPQTLQGVPSGSGNTIY
v_call: TRBV18
j_call: TRBJ1-3

cdr3_aa: ASSEGDGGAHTDTQY
v_call: TRBV10-1
j_call: TRBJ2-3

cdr3_aa: ASSHGQGVYEQY
v_call: TRBV5-1
j_call: TRBJ2-7

cdr3_aa: AISESNAGYYGYT
v_call: TRBV10-3
j_call: TRBJ1-2

cdr3_aa: ASSIENRNSGNTIY
v_call: TRBV19
j_call: TRBJ1-3

cdr3_aa: ASSVRGSGGAGTGELF
v_call: TRBV9
j_call: TRBJ2-2

cdr3_aa: ASRTSGGQGTDTQY
v_call: TRBV4-1
j_call: TRBJ2-3

cdr3_aa: ASSPSRVTGELF
v_call: TRBV6-5
j_call: TRBJ2-2

cdr3_aa: ASSRAGTSGVAGANVLT
v_call: TRBV5-1
j_call: TRBJ2-6

cdr3_aa: ASSITGSHEQY
v_call: TRBV19
j_call: TRBJ2-7

cdr3_aa: ASSSGLWSNYGYT
v_call: TRBV7-8
j_call: TRBJ1-2

cdr3_aa: ASSPQFPGLRNTEAF
v_call: TRBV5-6
j_call: TRBJ1-1

cdr3_aa: ASSLAVTVNYGYT
v_call: TRBV5-6
j_call: TRBJ1-2

cdr3_aa: ASSYQGPGELF
v_call: TRBV4-1
j_call: TRBJ2-2

cdr3_aa: ASSPGFYGYT
v_call: TRBV6-5
j_call: TRBJ1-2

cdr3_aa: ASSYDLGLNTGELF
v_call: TRBV6-5
j_call: TRBJ2-2

cdr3_aa: ASSQIQWSGYT
v_call: TRBV3-1/TRBV3-2
j_call: TRBJ1-2

cdr3_aa: ASSAWGQGAGEAF
v_call: TRBV5-4
j_call: TRBJ1-1

cdr3_aa: ASSQGLAGAADTQY
v_call: TRBV5-1
j_call: TRBJ2-3

cdr3_aa: ASSQDALAGGETGELF
v_call: TRBV4-2
j_call: TRBJ2-2

cdr3_aa: ASSQEGAGTGELF
v_call: TRBV4-1
j_call: TRBJ2-2

cdr3_aa: ASTRDLALAKNIQY
v_call: TRBV6-6
j_call: TRBJ2-4

cdr3_aa: ASSAGQAYNSPLH
v_call: TRBV6-2/TRBV6-3
j_call: TRBJ1-6